This is a list of T cell receptor beta chains from one sample in a study of T cell repertoires in cytomegalovirus infection. TCRdb fed the reads into MiXCR, producing one record per CDR3 protein. In the table there are roughly 920,000 distinct CDR3 sequences, roughly 30% of which are singletons. Their recognized antigens are unknown. The sample consisted of cultured CD8+ T cells from PBMCs, taken from culture after CMV antigen stimulation. The receptors shown here come from a human donor in good health (CMV status not recorded). Some clones in this sample may be carry-over from other donors' samples. Both conserved end residues are part of each CDR3. D genes are given only for firm matches. Size values are once, few and many counts, or a class for expanded clones, and some rows have none.

abundance,d_gene,v_gene,j_gene,CDR3nt,CDR3aa
many,NA,TRBV6-5,TRBJ1-5,TGTGCCAGCAGTTACATAGGGGAGGGTCAGCCCCAGCATTTT,CASSYIGEGQPQHF
few,NA,TRBV6-4,TRBJ1-1,TGTGCCAGCAGTGACACACCAAGCGGGGGAACTGAAGCTTTCTTT,CASSDTPSGGTEAFF
few,NA,TRBV4-1,TRBJ1-2,TGCGCCAGCAGCCAAGAGAGAGGGCCGAGGTATGGCTACACCTTC,CASSQERGPRYGYTF
NA,NA,TRBV9,TRBJ2-1,TGTGCCAGCGGAGAGGCGGCGGACTACAATGAGCAGTTCTTC,CASGEAADYNEQFF
many,NA,TRBV7-7,TRBJ2-2,TGTGCTAGCAGCTCCGGGGACACCGGGGAGCTGTTTTTT,CASSSGDTGELFF
NA,NA,TRBV10-3,TRBJ2-2,TGTGCCATCAGTGGGCCCCCGGACGGCGGCGACACCGGGGAGCTGTTTTTT,CAISGPPDGGDTGELFF
NA,TRBD2,TRBV9,TRBJ2-5,TGTGCCAGCACCCAGACGGGGGGGGGCCAAGAGACCCAGTACTTC,CASTQTGGGQETQYF
NA,NA,TRBV19,TRBJ1-2,TGTGCCAGTAGTCCTGCCACCATGGGGGCCTATGGCTACACCTTC,CASSPATMGAYGYTF
NA,NA,TRBV6-2/TRBV6-3,TRBJ1-1,TGTGCCAGCAGTTACAGGGCGGATTGGACAGAAACTCTGAACACTGAAGCTTTCTTT,CASSYRADWTETLNTEAFF
NA,NA,TRBV28,TRBJ2-6,TGTGCCAGTCAAACTCTTACCGGGACATTTCACACTGGGGCCAACGTCCTGACTTTC,CASQTLTGTFHTGANVLTF
NA,NA,TRBV9,TRBJ1-1,TGTGCCAGCAGCCCTAGTCGGGTCCGGAACACTGAAGCTTTCTTT,CASSPSRVRNTEAFF
many,NA,TRBV27,TRBJ1-1,TGTGCCAGCAGTTTTGGCAGGGGGAACACTGAAGCTTTCTTT,CASSFGRGNTEAFF
many,NA,TRBV7-2,TRBJ2-3,TGTGCCAGCAGCCCCTCCCTGCAGGCCCCCGTAGTGGGGAATCCATCAGATACGCAGTATTTT,CASSPSLQAPVVGNPSDTQYF
NA,TRBD1,TRBV2,TRBJ1-1,TGTGCCAGCAGCAAAACAGGGGATACTGAAGCTTTCTTT,CASSKTGDTEAFF
NA,NA,TRBV12-5,TRBJ2-7,TGTGCTAGTGGTTTGAAAGAGCAGTACTTC,CASGLKEQYF
NA,TRBD2,TRBV27,TRBJ2-4,TGTGCCAGCAGTTGGACTAGAACTAAAAACATTCAGTACTTC,CASSWTRTKNIQYF
NA,NA,TRBV12-3/TRBV12-4,TRBJ1-1,TGTGCCAGCAGTTTGTGGACGGTTGGAACTGAAGCTTTCTTT,CASSLWTVGTEAFF
NA,TRBD1,TRBV6-1,TRBJ2-1,TGTGCCAGCAGTGGAACGGGACAGGGGGCCTACAATGAGCAGTTCTTC,CASSGTGQGAYNEQFF
NA,TRBD2,TRBV24-1,TRBJ2-1,TGTGCCACCAGTGATCCTGACAGCGGGGGGTACAATGAGCAGTTCTTC,CATSDPDSGGYNEQFF
NA,NA,TRBV20-1,TRBJ2-5,TGCAGTGCTAGCCAGGGTTTAAGTGAGACCCAGTACTTC,CSASQGLSETQYF
NA,TRBD1,TRBV12-3/TRBV12-4,TRBJ1-5,TGTGCCAGCAGTTTCGGGACAGGGGGCGTTCAGCCCCAGCATTTT,CASSFGTGGVQPQHF
NA,NA,TRBV28,TRBJ1-1,TGTGCCAGCAGACTACTCAGGGACAACACTGAAGCTTTCTTT,CASRLLRDNTEAFF
many,NA,TRBV7-6,TRBJ2-2,TGTGCCAGCAGCCACGGGGCGAACACCGGGGAGCTGTTTTTT,CASSHGANTGELFF
NA,NA,TRBV10-3,TRBJ2-3,TGTGCCATCAAGGAGAAGGCTGTTGGCACAGATACGCAGTATTTT,CAIKEKAVGTDTQYF
few,NA,TRBV7-9,TRBJ2-2,TGTGCCAGCCGGACAGAGGTCGGGGAGCTGTTTTTT,CASRTEVGELFF
many,TRBD1,TRBV7-6,TRBJ2-3,TGTGCCAGCAGCTGGGGGACAGATAGCACAGATACGCAGTATTTT,CASSWGTDSTDTQYF
NA,NA,TRBV10-3,TRBJ2-7,TGTGCCATCAGTGTACGGTACGAGGGCGAGCAGTACTTC,CAISVRYEGEQYF
NA,TRBD1,TRBV6-1,TRBJ1-2,TGTGCCAGCAGCAAAAGCCGACAGGGGGCTAAAGGCTACACCTTC,CASSKSRQGAKGYTF
many,TRBD1,TRBV7-8,TRBJ1-1,TGTGCCAGCAGCTCGGACAGGGCGGTCACTGAAGCTTTCTTT,CASSSDRAVTEAFF
few,NA,TRBV4-1,TRBJ2-5,TGCGCCAGCAGCCAATGGGATGAAGGGGGACAAGAGACCCAGTACTTC,CASSQWDEGGQETQYF
few,TRBD2,TRBV4-1,TRBJ2-7,TGCGCCAGCAGCCAAGATCTAGCGGGGTTCGCCTACGAGCAGTACTTC,CASSQDLAGFAYEQYF
NA,NA,TRBV4-2,TRBJ1-5,TGTGCCAGCAGCCGCGAGGTGGACATAAATCAGCCCCAGCATTTT,CASSREVDINQPQHF
NA,NA,TRBV4-3,TRBJ1-3,TGCGCCAGCAGCCAAGAAAGCGCCAGGGTCTCTGGAAACACCATATATTTT,CASSQESARVSGNTIYF
NA,TRBD1,TRBV7-3,TRBJ2-3,TGTGCCAGCAGCGACCCGGGACAGGGGGCAAATACGCAGTATTTT,CASSDPGQGANTQYF
NA,TRBD1,TRBV12-3/TRBV12-4,TRBJ1-4,TGTGCCAGCAGTCCACGACCCGACAGGGTCCCCTTTGCAACTAATGAAAAACTGTTTTTT,CASSPRPDRVPFATNEKLFF
NA,TRBD1,TRBV10-3,TRBJ1-2,TGTGCCATCAGCCCCCCGGGACAGTCTAACTATGGCTACACCTTC,CAISPPGQSNYGYTF
few,NA,TRBV6-6,TRBJ2-7,TGTGCCAGCAGTTACTCGTCTGGGGGCGACGAGCAGTACTTC,CASSYSSGGDEQYF
NA,TRBD2,TRBV24-1,TRBJ2-1,TGTGCCACCAGTGATTTAGGGACTAGCGGGGGTCTAAGCTCCTACAATGAGCAGTTCTTC,CATSDLGTSGGLSSYNEQFF
NA,NA,TRBV19,TRBJ2-2,TGTGTCCGCAGAGGGGGGTCAAACACCGGGGAGCTGTTTTTT,CVRRGGSNTGELFF
NA,TRBD1,TRBV12-3/TRBV12-4,TRBJ1-6,TGTGCCAGCTGGAGGGACAGGGAAGGTTTGAATTCACCCCTCCACTTT,CASWRDREGLNSPLHF
NA,NA,TRBV7-9,TRBJ1-3,TGTGCCAGCAGCTTAGCGGACAGCGGCTCTGGAAACACCATATATTTT,CASSLADSGSGNTIYF
NA,TRBD1,TRBV19,TRBJ1-2,TGTGCCAGTAGGGACAGGCGGGACAGGGCCGGGGCTGGCTACACCTTC,CASRDRRDRAGAGYTF
NA,NA,TRBV6-1,TRBJ1-5,TGTGCCAGCAGTCCCGGGGGGGCTCAGCCCCAGCATTTT,CASSPGGAQPQHF
NA,TRBD1,TRBV2,TRBJ2-3,TGTGCCAGCGAGCCCCCGTACAGGGGGCCTAGCACAGATACGCAGTTTTTT,CASEPPYRGPSTDTQFF
NA,NA,TRBV11-2,TRBJ1-1,TGTGCCAGCAGCTTAAGCACAGGGTCGTGGAGCACTGAAGCTTTCTTT,CASSLSTGSWSTEAFF
NA,NA,TRBV7-9,TRBJ1-5,TGTGCCAGCAGCTTAGTAACAACGGACCAGTATAGCAATCAGCCCCAGCATTTT,CASSLVTTDQYSNQPQHF
NA,TRBD1,TRBV5-4,TRBJ1-6,TGTGCCAGCAGCTTGAGGGACAGGTTTGATTCACCCCTCCACTTT,CASSLRDRFDSPLHF
many,NA,TRBV7-6,TRBJ2-5,TGTGCCAGCAGCTCAAACCCTCCAAAGACCCAGTACTTC,CASSSNPPKTQYF